This record covers a single T cell receptor (beta chain). Since all of the isolated RNA was reverse transcribed, expressed TCRB transcripts were what got sequenced. Sequencing used immunoSEQ multiplex PCR; TCRdb keeps in-frame clones, though not all of them. The sample consists of roughly 230,000 clones, over 8.5% of them appearing once. Per the germline V gene, CDR1 is SNHLY and CDR2 is FYNNEI. The V and J ends lost 4 bases and 3 bases, in that order; junction bases with no gene match: 5. This CDR3 has 14 amino acids. This entry comes from a study of beta chain features in type 1 diabetes. The sequencing input was naive CD4+ T cells from blood. The source is a woman younger than 30 in good health. This sequence joins TRBV2 and TRBJ1-2; 7 bases fit TRBD1. CDR3 DNA: TGTGCCAGCAGTGCCAGGGGGTGGGACTATGGCTACACCTTC. This encodes CASSARGWDYGYTF.